The 11 T cell receptor beta chains below come from one sample, sequenced in a study of response to subunit inactivated influenza vaccine (dated 2018 in TCRdb). Library prep was done by RT-PCR. The sequencer listed for this sample is Illumina HiSeq 2500. TCRdb reran the public reads through fastp at Q25 and MiXCR, keeping productive beta chains. When rows share a CDR3 protein, they turn into one entry using the most common DNA and genes. The sample has 290,000 or so distinct CDR3 sequences on record, roughly 22% of them singletons. Clones ranked in the top ten supply 9% to 12% of the sample. The sequences come from PBMCs from blood, collected less than 22 months after vaccination. Receptors originate from a man between 50 and 69 years old who received an inactivated influenza vaccine. Donor details come from another sample of the same person, matched by shared clones.

This clonotype occurred many times. The V call is TRBV4-3, the J call TRBJ2-2, with 10 bases aligning to TRBD2. The CDR3 is 16 residues long. The V and J ends lost 2 bases and 1 base, in that order; junction bases with no gene match: 1. Germline V gene lookup returns CDR1 LGHNA and CDR2 YSLEER. CDR3 coding DNA: TGCGCCAGCAGCCAAAGACTAGCGGGGAACACCGGGGAGCTGTTTTTT. Translated: CASSQRLAGNTGELFF.

The rearrangement links TRBV18 to TRBJ2-2, with 8 bases identical to TRBD1. The CDR3 is 15 residues long. With V trimmed by 0 bases and J by 6 bases, 3 bases remained unmatched. Germline V gene sequence: CDR1 KGHSH, CDR2 LQKENI. The CDR3 bases are TGTGCCAGCTCACCACCCGACAGGGGCTCCGGGGAGCTGTTTTTT. Protein: CASSPPDRGSGELFF.

This chain connects TRBV5-1 to TRBJ1-2; D gene uncertain. V lost 1 base and J lost 7, with 8 bases in between. This CDR3 is 12 amino acids long. Germline assignment: CDR1 SGHRS and CDR2 YFSETQ. The CDR3 DNA reads as TGCGCCAGCAGCTTGAACTCAGTTGGCTACACCTTC. Translated, it gives CASSLNSVGYTF. Based on the CDR3 plus reference TRBV5-1 and TRBJ1-2, the full variable domain is KAGVTQTPRYLIKTRGQQVTLSCSPISGHRSVSWYQQTPGQGLQFLFEYFSETQRNKGNFPGRFSGRQFSNSRSEMNVSTLELGDSALYLCASSLNSVGYTFGSGTRLTVV.

In this sample, this clonotype turned up a few times. The chain combines TRBV11-1 with TRBJ2-1, with 9 bases that match TRBD2. J was trimmed by 9 bases and V by 0 bases; bases with no gene match: 6. The CDR3 loop spans 15 amino acids. Germline CDR1 reads SGHAT; CDR2 reads FQDESV (reference sequence). CDR3 sequence: CASSLASGGMGEQFF. The CDR3 DNA is TGTGCCAGCAGCTTAGCTAGCGGGGGAATGGGTGAGCAGTTCTTC.

The J gene is TRBJ2-4, the V gene TRBV7-2, with TRBD1 matching over 8 bases. CDR3 length equals 14 residues. J gave up 0 bases and V 5 bases, and 0 bases lay outside the gene matches. Germline V gives CDR1 SGHTA, CDR2 FQGNSA. The CDR3 sequence: CASSTGGAKNIQYF. CDR3 nucleotides: TGTGCCAGCAGCACAGGGGGAGCCAAAAACATTCAGTACTTC.

This sequence joins TRBV3-1 and TRBJ2-7, with a weak D call TRBD2 (6 bases). From germline, CDR1 is LGHDT and CDR2 YNNKEL (reference sequence). The CDR3 consists of 15 residues. Trimming removed 5 bases at V and 0 bases at J, with 14 bases between. The CDR3 sequence is CASSRSSVYSYEQYF. CDR3 nucleotide sequence: TGTGCCAGCAGCAGATCTAGCGTCTACTCCTACGAGCAGTACTTC.

This clonotype was observed a few times. The V and J genes are TRBV20-1 and TRBJ2-3, with D unclear. This CDR3 contains 12 residues. The germline gives CDR1 DFQATT, CDR2 SNEGSKA (reference sequence). Trimming stripped 1 base from V and 3 bases from J, with 5 bases between. The CDR3 nucleotides read TGCAGTGCTAGAGGGGCAACAGATACGCAGTATTTT. Its protein is CSARGATDTQYF.

This clonotype was detected once. The gene calls are TRBV20-1 and TRBJ2-1, with no clear D. V was clipped by 1 base and J by 1 base, with 11 bases between them. The CDR3 spans 15 residues. CDR1 is DFQATT, CDR2 SNEGSKA, per germline (reference sequence). The CDR3 is CSARVGSTSYNEQFF. Here the CDR3 DNA reads TGCAGTGCTAGAGTCGGCAGTACTTCCTACAATGAGCAGTTCTTC.

The chain links TRBV27 to TRBJ2-1; D is uncertain. Germline CDR1 is MNHEY and CDR2 is SMNVEV (reference sequence). The CDR3 has 16 amino acids. V was pared by 3 bases and J by 0 bases, with 12 bases between. CDR3 sequence: CASSLAVTTSYNEQFF. The CDR3 DNA reads TGTGCCAGCAGTTTGGCGGTCACCACCTCCTACAATGAGCAGTTCTTC.

This clonotype was detected ten times or more. J is TRBJ1-6 and V is TRBV4-2; D gene uncertain. Trimming took off 0 bases at V and 7 bases at J, with 7 bases between the two ends. From germline, CDR1 is LGHNA and CDR2 YNFKEQ. This CDR3 has 14 amino acids. CDR3 loop: CASSQEKANSPLHF. CDR3 sequence (DNA): TGTGCCAGCAGCCAAGAGAAGGCGAATTCACCCCTCCACTTT.

The chain uses TRBV4-1 and TRBJ2-1; unclear D gene. Germline V gives CDR1 MGHRA, CDR2 YSYEKL. V was cut by 6 bases and J by 0 bases, with 15 bases left in between. This CDR3 is built from 16 residues. As DNA, the CDR3 is TGCGCCAGCAGTACTTATTGGTCTAGCTCCTACAATGAGCAGTTCTTC. This encodes CASSTYWSSSYNEQFF.